This TCR beta chain stems from a study of shared T cell receptors in the human thymus (dated by TCRdb to the early 2020s). Regarding the complete study: The study examined how self-reactive, shared T-cell receptor alpha chains are generated in the human thymus.

Libraries were built with the immunoSEQ multiplex PCR assay. Sourced from immuneACCESS, this table was stored by TCRdb with only in-frame sequences that have V and J called. A share of the clones is absent; for the studies checked, an unresolved V gene accounts for under half, and the remainder has no known explanation. The sample includes 700,000 or so clones, with 70% to 90% observed a single time. The ten largest clones take up roughly 0.01% of the sample. Details on this clone: Its cognate antigen has yet to be identified. Per-base quality was not reported, and no clone a single base away is much larger than it.

The CDR3 numbers 13 residues from cysteine through phenylalanine. The only DNA kept is the CDR3, 39 bases in frame from the first base. V and J are trimmed by 11 bases and 4 bases, and the gene matches miss 9 bases of the junction. From a lookup of the germline V gene, CDR1 and CDR2 are MNHNS and SASEGT. Separately, the same data were catalogued under a study of human thymus T cells. The second study's paper adds: The donors were immunologically healthy infants in Finland who had open corrective cardiac surgery for congenital heart defects. The thymus tissue came from surgical resects taken out during corrective cardiac surgery. Usage of V and J gene segments appeared to be biased in both the thymic and the peripheral blood repertoires. Highly overlapping thymic TCR repertoires among unrelated individuals were reported in the related research. The study used 7 or 8 infant thymus samples plus four related peripheral blood samples to characterize TCR alpha and beta repertoires. Donor ages ranged from roughly 7 to 250 days, and the cohort comprised six male and a couple of female infants. After being mechanically released from the tissue, thymocytes were kept at -70 degrees C in pellets of about 9.5-30 million cells. A QIAsymphony instrument was used to extract genomic DNA from the frozen cell pellets. TCRB and TCRAD loci were amplified from a standardized quantity of quality-controlled genomic DNA using the immunoSEQ multiplex PCR assay. The amplicons spanned the V(D)J region and were long enough to cover the CDR3 and allow V and J genes to be identified. Through the commercial immunoSEQ service, the amplicons were sequenced on an Illumina platform. Primer bias and sequencing errors were corrected as previously described, and TCRAD and TCRB were defined on the basis of the IMGT database. Repertoires were analysed with immunoSEQ Analyzer 3.0 and VDJTools, covering basic statistics, V/J segment usage, diversity estimates, rarefaction and pairwise overlap. To estimate diversity, the Chao1, ChaoE, Efron-Thisted, Shannon and inverse Simpson indices were applied, and diversity was also estimated on datasets down-sampled to the smallest sample. Repertoire overlap used strict matching of CDR3 nucleotide sequence, V gene and J gene, with Jaccard-based multidimensional scaling clustering. On average, about 800,000 unique TCRB clonotypes were obtained from thymus samples, compared with 80,000 to 85,000 from blood samples.

The sequence came from a girl less than two years old with a congenital heart defect. Donor details come from another sample of the same person, matched by shared clones. Sequencing used thymocytes. The sequence joins TRBV6-1 to TRBJ2-5; 8 middle bases align to TRBD2. The CDR3 loop reads CAGGRSGGETQYF. The nucleotides are TGTGCCGGCGGGCGAAGCGGGGGAGAGACCCAGTACTTC.